The 15 T cell receptor beta chains presented below share a single source sample, sequenced in a study of identical twins. TCRdb passed the 5' RACE reads through MiXCR, listing each CDR3 protein once. The sample has roughly 230,000 distinct CDR3 sequences; roughly 8% are singletons. These same data were also listed under a study on yellow fever vaccine responses in identical twins.

The sequenced sample was CD8+ T cells sorted from blood. The receptor source for this set is a woman between 18 and 29 years old in good health.

This clonotype was observed a handful of times. V and J are TRBV6-1 and TRBJ2-7, with 8 bases identical to TRBD2. Germline assignment: CDR1 MNHNS and CDR2 SASEGT. V shed 4 bases, J shed 6 bases, and the junction held 5 bases outside the gene matches. The CDR3 contains 13 residues. CDR3: CASSAGLVTEQYF. CDR3 nucleotides: TGTGCCAGCAGTGCGGGACTAGTTACCGAGCAGTACTTC.

The table lists this clonotype with a few counts. The chain has TRBV12-3 or TRBV12-4 and TRBJ2-1; TRBD1 matches at 11 bases. The CDR3 contains 15 residues. V was pared by 7 bases and J by 5 bases, with 7 bases of the junction left unmatched. The CDR3 nucleotides read TGTGCCAGCACCCGTCCGGGACAGGGGGACAATGAGCAGTTCTTC. Protein: CASTRPGQGDNEQFF.

The chain recombines TRBV20-1 with TRBJ2-5; possible D gene TRBD2, 5 bases. Trimming took off 2 bases at V and 5 bases at J, with 15 bases between the two ends. Germline assignment: CDR1 DFQATT and CDR2 SNEGSKA (reference sequence). CDR3 length: 14 residues. CDR3: CSARNLRDGETQYF. In DNA form, the CDR3 reads TGCAGTGCTAGAAACCTCCGGGATGGGGAGACCCAGTACTTC.

This clonotype was found many times. The chain joins TRBV4-2 to TRBJ2-3, with D unresolved. This CDR3 comprises 17 residues. Germline-derived CDR1 and CDR2 are LGHNA and YNFKEQ. The V end was cut by 0 bases, the J end by 1 base, with 14 bases between. As DNA, the CDR3 is TGTGCCAGCAGCCAAGAAGGGTCGGCAGTGGGCACAGATACGCAGTATTTT. Translation gives CASSQEGSAVGTDTQYF.

This clonotype came up many times. The chain carries TRBV27 and TRBJ2-5; unclear D gene. The germline gives CDR1 MNHEY, CDR2 SMNVEV (reference sequence). The CDR3 consists of 12 residues. Trimming removed 6 bases at V and 5 bases at J, with 10 bases between. CDR3 in amino acids: CASSLTGETQYF. For the CDR3, the DNA is TGTGCCAGCAGCTTGACGGGCGAGACCCAGTACTTC.

The chain couples TRBV27 to TRBJ1-1, with D unresolved. The ends were cut back, 1 base at V and 11 bases at J, with 14 bases in the middle. Germline values: CDR1 MNHEY, CDR2 SMNVEV (reference sequence). The CDR3 consists of 13 residues. The CDR3 region has the DNA TGTGCCAGCAGTTTATATATCGGGGAGGAGGCTTTCTTT. This encodes CASSLYIGEEAFF.

This chain joins TRBV3-1 and TRBJ2-7; 11 nucleotides align to TRBD2. Per germline, CDR1 LGHDT and CDR2 YNNKEL (reference sequence). V dropped 2 bases and J dropped 0; count of bases not matched to a gene: 3. The CDR3 length is 16 residues. CDR3 coding DNA: TGTGCCAGCAGCCAACTAGCGGGGGGTTCCTCCTACGAGCAGTACTTC. It codes for CASSQLAGGSSYEQYF.

This clonotype came up many times. The gene calls are TRBV27 and TRBJ1-1, with D unresolved. The V gene lost 7 bases and the J gene lost 4 bases, with 16 bases spanning the gap. Per germline, CDR1 MNHEY and CDR2 SMNVEV (reference sequence). There are 14 residues in the CDR3. The chain's CDR3 is CASNITPWGTEAFF. CDR3 nucleotide sequence: TGTGCCAGCAACATAACCCCATGGGGCACTGAAGCTTTCTTT.

This clonotype was seen more than once but under ten times. This chain links TRBV6-5 with TRBJ1-2; 8 nucleotides line up with TRBD1. Trimming at V came to 4 bases and at J to 4 bases, leaving 5 bases not matched to a gene. CDR1 is MNHEY and CDR2 is SVGAGI in the germline V gene. The CDR3 is made up of 14 amino acids. The CDR3 DNA reads TGTGCCAGCAGTTCCGGACAGGGCGGCTATGGCTACACCTTC. It encodes CASSSGQGGYGYTF.

This clonotype was recorded at least ten times. The rearrangement uses TRBV27 and TRBJ1-1, with TRBD1 as a possible D gene (5 bases). Trimming pared 4 bases from V and 8 bases from J, leaving 8 bases between. Germline loops: CDR1 MNHEY, CDR2 SMNVEV (reference sequence). This CDR3 comprises 11 residues. CDR3 protein: CASSYGGEAFF. The CDR3 nucleotides are TGTGCCAGCAGTTACGGGGGGGAAGCTTTCTTT.

The chain links TRBV11-2 to TRBJ1-1; 11 nucleotides match TRBD1. There are 16 residues in the CDR3. V was pared by 5 bases and J by 2 bases, with 7 bases of the junction left unmatched. From germline, CDR1 is SGHAT and CDR2 FQNNGV. The CDR3 DNA reads TGTGCCAGCAGCCAAGGACAGGGGGCCTTTAACACTGAAGCTTTCTTT. Translation gives CASSQGQGAFNTEAFF.

This clonotype was seen more than once but under ten times. The V call is TRBV27, the J call TRBJ2-3, with 13 nucleotides matching TRBD2. The CDR3 is made up of 19 amino acids. Trimming cost V 6 bases and J 6 bases; bases outside gene matches: 18. Per germline, CDR1 MNHEY and CDR2 SMNVEV (reference sequence). Written as DNA, the CDR3 is TGTGCCAGCAGCCGAACACTAGCGGGAGGGCCGAGGGCCGCGGATACGCAGTATTTT. Translating gives CASSRTLAGGPRAADTQYF.

This clonotype showed up many times. The J gene is TRBJ2-7, the V gene TRBV7-9; 9 bases map to TRBD1. The germline V gene has CDR1 SEHNR and CDR2 FQNEAQ (reference sequence). The CDR3 is 14 amino acids. V trimming: 5 bases; J trimming: 0 bases; junction bases outside the gene matches: 2. The CDR3 loop is CASSPTGGSYEQYF. The DNA for the CDR3 is TGTGCCAGCAGCCCGACAGGGGGCTCCTACGAGCAGTACTTC.

This clonotype was observed many times. The chain carries TRBV20-1 and TRBJ2-1; TRBD1 matches 7 bases. From germline, CDR1 is DFQATT and CDR2 SNEGSKA (reference sequence). The CDR3 is 14 amino acids. J was trimmed by 7 bases and V by 5 bases; bases with no gene match: 11. As DNA, the CDR3 is TGCAGTGCTTTGACAGGGCTGGGGACGAATGAGCAGTTCTTC. Amino acid sequence: CSALTGLGTNEQFF.

A note on this clonotype: A read error may account for a junction end that differs from germline. This chain joins TRBV6-4 and TRBJ2-3; 11 positions agree with TRBD2. The CDR3 runs 15 residues. Germline CDR1 and CDR2: MRHNA and SNTAGT. In DNA form, the CDR3 reads TGTGCCAGCAGTGGCACAGGGACTAGCGGCGATACGCATTATTTT. Its protein is CASSGTGTSGDTHYF.